The rows below give T cell receptor beta chains drawn from one sample of a study of CD8 T cells in ankylosing spondylitis. A single record per CDR3 protein comes from TCRdb applying MiXCR to the 5' RACE reads. The sample records fewer than 250,000 distinct CDR3 sequences, roughly 32% being singletons. Input material: blood, either unsorted or a sorted T cell fraction (not recorded which). These receptors came from a male donor with ankylosing spondylitis or in good health (not recorded which). The CDR3 runs from the conserved cysteine through the conserved F or W. Fields, in order: V gene, D gene, J gene, clone size, CDR3 DNA, CDR3 protein. D genes are given only for firm matches. Clone sizes are given selectively: once, few, many, or a class where the clone is expanded.

TRBV20-1	NA	TRBJ1-1	NA	TGCAGTGCTAGAGATTGGTTGAACACTGAAGCTTTCTTT	CSARDWLNTEAFF
TRBV10-3	NA	TRBJ2-5	NA	TGTGCCATCAGTGACGGCGGGGAAACCCAAGAGACCCAGTACTTC	CAISDGGETQETQYF
TRBV20-1	NA	TRBJ2-7	NA	TGCAGTGCTAGGTCAGGTCTCTCCTACGAGCAGTACTTC	CSARSGLSYEQYF
TRBV20-1	NA	TRBJ1-4	NA	TGCAGTGCTAGGGTCAGGGGCTATGAAAAACTGTTTTTT	CSARVRGYEKLFF
TRBV12-3/TRBV12-4	NA	TRBJ2-3	few	TGTGCCAGCAGTTTAAGGGTCCGTGGCACAGATACGCAGTATTTT	CASSLRVRGTDTQYF
TRBV6-1	NA	TRBJ2-5	NA	TGTGCCAGCAGGCCCCTCGGGGGGCCTCAAGAGACCCAGTACTTC	CASRPLGGPQETQYF
TRBV10-3	TRBD2	TRBJ2-1	NA	TGTGCCATCAGTGACAACCAGCGGGGGGGCCTCGATGAGCAGTTCTTC	CAISDNQRGGLDEQFF
TRBV20-1	NA	TRBJ2-7	NA	TGCAGTGCAGGGTATAGGGGGGGCTCCTACGAGCAGTACTTC	CSAGYRGGSYEQYF
TRBV20-1	NA	TRBJ2-5	NA	TGCAGTGCTAGAGATCGGATGGGGGCAGGGGAGACCCAGTACTTC	CSARDRMGAGETQYF
TRBV9	TRBD1	TRBJ2-7	NA	TGTGCCAGCAGCCCCCACCGGACAGGGATCCACGAGCAGTACTTC	CASSPHRTGIHEQYF
TRBV6-1	NA	TRBJ1-4	few	TGTGCCAGCGCGGGGGCATGGCCTCCTAATGAAAAACTGTTTTTT	CASAGAWPPNEKLFF
TRBV6-5	TRBD2	TRBJ2-5	few	TGTGCCAGCAGTTACTTCGCGGGGGAAGAGACCCAGTACTTC	CASSYFAGEETQYF
TRBV6-5	NA	TRBJ2-4	NA	TGTGCCAGCAGTTACTCGGAAAGCCATGGGGCCAAAAACATTCAGTACTTC	CASSYSESHGAKNIQYF
TRBV20-1	NA	TRBJ2-3	once	TGCAGTGCTGATCGTCGTGGTGTCGATACGCAGTATTTT	CSADRRGVDTQYF
TRBV5-1	NA	TRBJ2-1	few	TGCGCCAGCGGGTCAGATAGCTCCTACAATGAGCAGTTCTTC	CASGSDSSYNEQFF
TRBV5-6	NA	TRBJ2-3	NA	TGTGCCAGCAGCCGACCGGTGGCAGATACGCAGTATTTT	CASSRPVADTQYF
TRBV20-1	NA	TRBJ1-1	few	TGCAGTGCGCGAACGTTACAGGGGAACACTGAAGCTTTCTTT	CSARTLQGNTEAFF
TRBV20-1	NA	TRBJ2-7	few	TGCAGTGCTAAGGACGACGGGGGCGGCGGCTACGAGCAGTACTTC	CSAKDDGGGGYEQYF
TRBV29-1	NA	TRBJ1-2	few	TGCAGCGTTGAGAGGGAGGGGGGCTACACCTTC	CSVEREGGYTF
TRBV6-5	NA	TRBJ2-3	NA	TGTGCCAGCAGTTACGGGGGGCATGGGGGGCCCACAGATACGCAGTATTTT	CASSYGGHGGPTDTQYF
TRBV27	NA	TRBJ1-5	NA	TGTGCTTCTTCTGGGGCCCGCGGGCAGCCCCAGCATTTT	CASSGARGQPQHF
TRBV7-8	TRBD1	TRBJ1-5	few	TGTGCCAGCAGCTTTACAGGGGGGATTGGTCAGCCCCAGCATTTT	CASSFTGGIGQPQHF
TRBV20-1	TRBD2	TRBJ2-3	NA	TGCAGTGCTAGAGTTTGGCGTGAGCGGGGGCCCACAGATACGCAGTATTTT	CSARVWRERGPTDTQYF
TRBV5-8	TRBD2	TRBJ2-3	NA	TGTGCCAGCAGCAGTGGGACTAGCGGGGGGTATACGCAGTATTTT	CASSSGTSGGYTQYF
TRBV29-1	NA	TRBJ2-2	NA	TGCAGCGCCAGGGACGGGGACGGGGAGCTGTTTTTT	CSARDGDGELFF